The present entry profiles one TCR beta chain with its context. Antigen specificity is unknown. 13 Jbeta primers and 60 Vbeta primers were used for the PCR. Method: immunoSEQ multiplex PCR; TCRdb's copy keeps in-frame clones and lacks some. The sample has 150,000 to 200,000 clones, approximately 73% seen once. V shed 6 bases and J 7 bases; nucleotides not matched to a gene: 6. The CDR3 runs to 13 residues. Germline CDR1 and CDR2: MNHNY and SVGAGI (reference sequence). This sample stems from a study of cytomegalovirus exposure and HLA in healthy donors. General study findings and limits: Cytomegalovirus-associated TCR beta chains were listed, numbering 164. CMV serostatus was the only recorded immune exposure for donors. In a later analysis, TCR association rates varied by HLA locus: DRB1 most, HLA-C fewest. Per published accounts, TCR beta sequences correctly predicted the HLA-A and HLA-B alleles of most subjects.

V and J are TRBV6-6 and TRBJ1-2; 9 positions agree with TRBD1. Sequenced sample: PBMCs. The source of this sequence is a man aged 50 to 60 in good health and CMV-seronegative. For the CDR3, the DNA is TGTGCCAGCAGCGCCCTGGACAGGGGTGGCTACACCTTC. Translation gives CASSALDRGGYTF.